Presented here are 12 T cell receptor beta chains from one specimen sequenced in a study of blood T cell repertoires in COVID-19. The protocol was immunoSEQ multiplex PCR, while the TCRdb copy is restricted to in-frame clones and leaves out a portion. The sample shows hundreds of thousands of clones, 80% to 90% of them seen only once. The sample consisted of peripheral blood. The source is a woman in her forties or fifties with acute or convalescent COVID-19.

V is TRBV10-1 and J is TRBJ2-3; TRBD2 matches 9 bases. The CDR3 covers 18 residues. The V and J ends lost 6 bases and 2 bases, in that order; junction bases with no gene match: 15. Germline CDR1 and CDR2: WNHNN and SYGVQD (reference sequence). The CDR3 spells CASSQGFPASGNTDTQYF. In DNA, the CDR3 is TGCGCCAGCAGCCAGGGGTTTCCGGCTAGCGGGAACACAGATACGCAGTATTTT.

J is TRBJ1-1 and V is TRBV14; D gene ambiguous. Germline V lookup: CDR1 SGHDN, CDR2 FVKESK. The CDR3 spans 13 residues. V gave up 0 bases and J gave up 4 bases, with 6 bases separating them. The CDR3 coding sequence is TGTGCCAGCAGCCAAGAATCACTCACTGAAGCTTTCTTT. This codes for CASSQESLTEAFF. Drawing the rest from reference TRBV14 and TRBJ1-1, the complete variable domain is EAGVTQFPSHSVIEKGQTVTLRCDPISGHDNLYWYRRVMGKEIKFLLHFVKESKQDESGMPNNRFLAERTGGTYSTLKVQPAELEDSGVYFCASSQESLTEAFFGQGTRLTVV.

CDR3 DNA: TGTGCCAGCAGGGAGAACCGGGACAGGGGCTCCTACGAGCAGTACTTC. It yields the protein CASRENRDRGSYEQYF. The V gene is TRBV5-6, the J gene TRBJ2-7; the match to TRBD1 covers 10 bases. Per germline, CDR1 SGHDT and CDR2 YYEEEE. The CDR3 extends over 16 amino acids. After removal of 5 bases from V and 0 bases from J, the junction contained 8 bases not matched to a gene. Supplemented by reference TRBV5-6 and TRBJ2-7, the full variable domain reads DAGVTQSPTHLIKTRGQQVTLRCSPKSGHDTVSWYQQALGQGPQFIFQYYEEEERQRGNFPDRFSGHQFPNYSSELNVNALLLGDSALYLCASRENRDRGSYEQYFGPGTRLTVT.

Comment on this clone: One junction end does not reproduce the germline sequence, and a read error may be involved. This chain joins TRBV20-1 and TRBJ2-1, with unresolved D. CDR1 is DFQATT, CDR2 SNEGSKA, per germline (reference sequence). The CDR3 loop spans 11 amino acids. The CDR3 sequence: CSATLYNEQFF. The DNA for the CDR3 is TGCAGCGCTACCCTCTACAATGAGCAGTTCTTC.

V is TRBV29-1 and J is TRBJ1-2; D is unresolved. The CDR3 is made up of 13 amino acids. V lost 1 base to trimming and J lost 2 bases, with 8 bases between them. Germline CDR1 reads SQVTM; CDR2 reads ANQGSEA. This chain's CDR3 is CSVEGAQNYGYTF. The CDR3 DNA sequence: TGCAGCGTTGAAGGGGCACAGAACTATGGCTACACCTTC.

The rearrangement uses TRBV9 and TRBJ2-3, with 7 bases fitting TRBD2. CDR1 and CDR2 (germline): SGDLS, YYNGEE. J was trimmed by 4 bases and V by 3 bases; bases with no gene match: 11. The CDR3 is 16 amino acids. CDR3 coding DNA: TGTGCCAGCAGCGCCCTAGGGAGGGTAGGGGCAGATACGCAGTATTTT. The encoded protein is CASSALGRVGADTQYF.

The chain recombines TRBV7-2 with TRBJ2-5, with 13 positions matching TRBD2. V lost 3 bases, J lost 4 bases, and 2 bases stayed unmatched. CDR1 is SGHTA and CDR2 is FQGNSA in the germline V gene. The CDR3 loop spans 15 amino acids. CDR3 sequence reads: CASSFGLAGVETQYF. The CDR3 DNA reads TGTGCCAGCAGCTTCGGACTAGCGGGAGTAGAGACCCAGTACTTC.

The V call is TRBV4-2, the J call TRBJ2-7; 9 nucleotides match TRBD2. The V gene end was trimmed by 4 bases and the J gene end by 3 bases; junction bases not matched to a gene: 10. CDR1 is LGHNA, CDR2 YNFKEQ, per germline. The CDR3 covers 16 residues. CDR3 in amino acids: CASSPDLAGADYEQYF. The CDR3, as DNA: TGTGCCAGCAGCCCAGACTTAGCGGGAGCGGACTACGAGCAGTACTTC.

This rearrangement joins TRBV5-1 to TRBJ2-5; TRBD1 aligns across 11 bases. Germline V lookup: CDR1 SGHRS, CDR2 YFSETQ. With 1 base clipped from V and 5 bases from J, the junction kept 7 bases outside the gene matches. The CDR3 contains 16 residues. The CDR3 sequence is CASSLTGTGGGETQYF. Written as DNA, the CDR3 is TGCGCCAGCAGCTTGACCGGGACAGGGGGTGGGGAGACCCAGTACTTC.

This chain links TRBV18 with TRBJ2-5; 12 bases line up with TRBD1. Germline trimming cut 0 bases from V and 2 bases from J; bases unmatched to any gene: 7. This CDR3 has 18 residues. The germline CDR1 and CDR2 sequences are KGHSH and LQKENI. The CDR3 DNA reads as TGTGCCAGCTCACCACCCCAGGGACAGGGGGCGCGGCAAGAGACCCAGTACTTC. Its translation: CASSPPQGQGARQETQYF.

The chain couples TRBV18 to TRBJ2-7, with a weak D call TRBD1 (5 bases). V lost 1 base, J lost 2 bases, and 9 bases lay in between. The germline V gene encodes CDR1 KGHSH and CDR2 LQKENI. CDR3 length: 14 residues. Here the CDR3 DNA reads TGTGCCAGCTCACCACGGGGCGATACCTACGAGCAGTACTTC. It codes for CASSPRGDTYEQYF.

The chain employs TRBV27 and TRBJ2-3, with a weak D call TRBD2 (6 bases). This CDR3 has 15 amino acids. The germline CDR1 and CDR2 sequences are MNHEY and SMNVEV (reference sequence). Trimming cost V 7 bases and J 6 bases, with 20 bases left between them. The CDR3 DNA is TGTGCCAGCACTCTGACGGGACTCCTTGGGGATACGCAGTATTTT. It encodes CASTLTGLLGDTQYF.